Listed below are T cell receptor beta chains from one sample, sequenced in a study of T cells in Graves' hyperthyroidism and ophthalmopathy. TCRdb independently ran MiXCR on the multiplex PCR reads; one entry per CDR3 protein. The sample yields some 570,000 distinct CDR3 sequences, approximately 15% seen once. Sequencing was performed on blood. These TCRs come from a young woman with Graves' ophthalmopathy. CDR3s include the opening cysteine and the closing phenylalanine or tryptophan. D genes are given only for firm matches. The size entry is marked missing in some rows and otherwise reads once, few, many or a size class.

v_gene: TRBV6-1; abundance: many; j_gene: TRBJ1-5; d_gene: TRBD1; CDR3nt: TGTGCCAGCAGAGATCCTCACAGGGGTAATCAGCCCCAGCATTTT; CDR3aa: CASRDPHRGNQPQHF
v_gene: TRBV4-2; abundance: few; j_gene: TRBJ2-7; d_gene: NA; CDR3nt: TGTGCCAGCAGCCCCATGGGGCCGCAAGACGAGCAGTACTTC; CDR3aa: CASSPMGPQDEQYF
v_gene: TRBV15; abundance: few; j_gene: TRBJ1-2; d_gene: NA; CDR3nt: TGTGCCACCAGCAGGGAGAACAGGGCGAGTGGCTACACCTTC; CDR3aa: CATSRENRASGYTF
v_gene: TRBV6-2/TRBV6-3; abundance: NA; j_gene: TRBJ2-2; d_gene: TRBD2; CDR3nt: TGTGCCAGCAGTTACGGGGGACTAGCCACTAATAGGGACACCGGGGAGCTGTTTTTT; CDR3aa: CASSYGGLATNRDTGELFF
v_gene: TRBV7-8; abundance: few; j_gene: TRBJ2-7; d_gene: NA; CDR3nt: TGTGCCAGCAGCTCCCCGGATGTAACGCCTAGCGCTTTCTACGAGCAGTACTTC; CDR3aa: CASSSPDVTPSAFYEQYF
v_gene: TRBV12-3/TRBV12-4; abundance: NA; j_gene: TRBJ1-1; d_gene: TRBD1; CDR3nt: TGTGCCAGCAGTCGATACCAGGGGGCTGAAGCTTTCTTT; CDR3aa: CASSRYQGAEAFF
v_gene: TRBV11-2; abundance: NA; j_gene: TRBJ2-5; d_gene: TRBD1; CDR3nt: TGTGCCAGCAGACTCCGGGACAGGTCACAAGAGACCCAGTACTTC; CDR3aa: CASRLRDRSQETQYF
v_gene: TRBV4-2; abundance: many; j_gene: TRBJ2-3; d_gene: TRBD1; CDR3nt: TGTGCCAGCAGCCCTTTGACAGGGGTTCACACAGATACGCAGTATTTT; CDR3aa: CASSPLTGVHTDTQYF
v_gene: TRBV7-8; abundance: NA; j_gene: TRBJ1-3; d_gene: NA; CDR3nt: TGTGCCAGCAGCCCCCAGGCCGGGAACGGAAACACCATATATTTT; CDR3aa: CASSPQAGNGNTIYF
v_gene: TRBV28; abundance: many; j_gene: TRBJ2-1; d_gene: TRBD1; CDR3nt: TGTGCCAGCATGTTGGGACAGGGGAACAATGAGCAGTTCTTC; CDR3aa: CASMLGQGNNEQFF
v_gene: TRBV11-2; abundance: few; j_gene: TRBJ2-7; d_gene: NA; CDR3nt: TGTGCCAGCAGCTTAGATTGGGTTTCCCGTGCAGGGTCGGGATTCTACGAGCAGTACTTC; CDR3aa: CASSLDWVSRAGSGFYEQYF
v_gene: TRBV7-9; abundance: many; j_gene: TRBJ2-2; d_gene: TRBD2; CDR3nt: TGTGCCAGCAGCGTAGCGGGAGGATCGAACACCGGGGAGCTGTTTTTT; CDR3aa: CASSVAGGSNTGELFF
v_gene: TRBV3-1; abundance: many; j_gene: TRBJ2-5; d_gene: NA; CDR3nt: TGTGCCAGCAGCCAAGATTGGGCCCAAGAGACCCAGTACTTC; CDR3aa: CASSQDWAQETQYF
v_gene: TRBV7-3; abundance: few; j_gene: TRBJ2-2; d_gene: NA; CDR3nt: TGTGCCAGCAGCTCCCCTTACAGCCCCACCGGGGCCGGGGAGCTGTTTTTT; CDR3aa: CASSSPYSPTGAGELFF
v_gene: TRBV7-9; abundance: many; j_gene: TRBJ2-7; d_gene: NA; CDR3nt: TGTGCCAGCAGCCAGGCTGGCAGCTTCTCCTACGAGCAGTACTTC; CDR3aa: CASSQAGSFSYEQYF
v_gene: TRBV28; abundance: NA; j_gene: TRBJ1-6; d_gene: NA; CDR3nt: TGTGCCAGCAGTACTGACCCAGGCCCTGATTCACCCCTCCACTTT; CDR3aa: CASSTDPGPDSPLHF
v_gene: TRBV10-1; abundance: once; j_gene: TRBJ2-1; d_gene: TRBD2; CDR3nt: TGCGCCAGTCGGAGCCTCCGACTAGCGGACCACTACAATGAGCAGTTCTTC; CDR3aa: CASRSLRLADHYNEQFF
v_gene: TRBV7-2; abundance: many; j_gene: TRBJ2-5; d_gene: NA; CDR3nt: TGTGCCAGCAGCCAAAACCCGGACCCACAAGAGACCCAGTACTTC; CDR3aa: CASSQNPDPQETQYF
v_gene: TRBV5-8; abundance: few; j_gene: TRBJ1-2; d_gene: TRBD1; CDR3nt: TGTGCCAGCAGCCGACCTACGACAGGGAGTAGCACCTTC; CDR3aa: CASSRPTTGSSTF
v_gene: TRBV20-1; abundance: NA; j_gene: TRBJ2-7; d_gene: NA; CDR3nt: TGCAGTGCTAATCGGGACTCCATCTCCTACGAGCAGTACTTC; CDR3aa: CSANRDSISYEQYF
v_gene: TRBV7-9; abundance: NA; j_gene: TRBJ1-4; d_gene: NA; CDR3nt: TGTGCCAGCAGCTTAGCTCCAACTGAAAAACTGTTTTTT; CDR3aa: CASSLAPTEKLFF
v_gene: TRBV15; abundance: NA; j_gene: TRBJ1-3; d_gene: NA; CDR3nt: TGTGCCACCAGCAGAGATCAAATCCAGATAGGGGGAAACACCATATATTTT; CDR3aa: CATSRDQIQIGGNTIYF
v_gene: TRBV5-1; abundance: few; j_gene: TRBJ2-7; d_gene: NA; CDR3nt: TGCGCCAGCAGCTTGGGTAATAAGGCCTTACTGCTCGAGGGAACCTACGAGCAGTACTTC; CDR3aa: CASSLGNKALLLEGTYEQYF
v_gene: TRBV6-2/TRBV6-3; abundance: NA; j_gene: TRBJ1-2; d_gene: NA; CDR3nt: TGTGCCAGCAGTTATCTGAGGGCGGGGATGAGTGGCTACACCTTC; CDR3aa: CASSYLRAGMSGYTF
v_gene: TRBV27; abundance: many; j_gene: TRBJ2-1; d_gene: TRBD1; CDR3nt: TGTGCCAGCAGTTTACCCCACAGGGGCAATGAGCAGTTCTTC; CDR3aa: CASSLPHRGNEQFF
v_gene: TRBV27; abundance: few; j_gene: TRBJ1-2; d_gene: TRBD1; CDR3nt: TGTGCCAGCAGGACAGGGGGGATCACTAACTATGGCTACACCTTC; CDR3aa: CASRTGGITNYGYTF
v_gene: TRBV6-2/TRBV6-3; abundance: NA; j_gene: TRBJ2-2; d_gene: NA; CDR3nt: TGTGCCAGCAACAAACAGGGCGGGATAGACACCGGGGAGCTGTTTTTT; CDR3aa: CASNKQGGIDTGELFF
v_gene: TRBV3-1; abundance: NA; j_gene: TRBJ2-3; d_gene: TRBD2; CDR3nt: TGTGCCAGCAGCCATAGTCTAGCGGGAGGTGCAGATACGCAGTATTTT; CDR3aa: CASSHSLAGGADTQYF
v_gene: TRBV29-1; abundance: NA; j_gene: TRBJ1-3; d_gene: TRBD1; CDR3nt: TGCAGCGTTCAAGGACAGGGGGCTGGAAACACCATATATTTT; CDR3aa: CSVQGQGAGNTIYF
v_gene: TRBV7-3; abundance: few; j_gene: TRBJ2-4; d_gene: NA; CDR3nt: TGTGCCAGCAGCTTAGACGGGGAACTAGCCAAAAACATTCAGTACTTC; CDR3aa: CASSLDGELAKNIQYF
v_gene: TRBV10-3; abundance: few; j_gene: TRBJ1-5; d_gene: NA; CDR3nt: TGTGCCATCAGTGAAAACAGCAATCAGCCCCAGCATTTT; CDR3aa: CAISENSNQPQHF
v_gene: TRBV7-6; abundance: few; j_gene: TRBJ1-5; d_gene: TRBD1; CDR3nt: TGTGCCAGCAGCTTAGGGGGGGACAGGGTGAATCAGCCCCAGCATTTT; CDR3aa: CASSLGGDRVNQPQHF
v_gene: TRBV6-1; abundance: few; j_gene: TRBJ2-7; d_gene: NA; CDR3nt: TGTGCCAGCAGCCCAAGCAGGCAATTTAGCTCCTACGAGCAGTACTTC; CDR3aa: CASSPSRQFSSYEQYF
v_gene: TRBV5-7; abundance: NA; j_gene: TRBJ2-2; d_gene: NA; CDR3nt: TGTGCCAGCAGCTTAAATCGGGGACCAAACACCAGGGAGCTGTTTTTT; CDR3aa: CASSLNRGPNTRELFF
v_gene: TRBV7-3; abundance: many; j_gene: TRBJ2-1; d_gene: TRBD2; CDR3nt: TGTGCCAGCAGCCCCGGGGGAGCGGGAGGCAATGAGCAGTTCTTC; CDR3aa: CASSPGGAGGNEQFF
v_gene: TRBV30; abundance: few; j_gene: TRBJ2-6; d_gene: TRBD1; CDR3nt: TGTGCCTGGAGGCAGGGGGTCTCTGGGGCCAACGTCCTGACTTTC; CDR3aa: CAWRQGVSGANVLTF
v_gene: TRBV7-9; abundance: many; j_gene: TRBJ2-1; d_gene: TRBD1; CDR3nt: TGTGCCAGCAAGAGGGGGACAGATTACAATGAGCAGTTCTTC; CDR3aa: CASKRGTDYNEQFF
v_gene: TRBV6-5; abundance: many; j_gene: TRBJ2-7; d_gene: NA; CDR3nt: TGTGCCAGCAGTTACGTTATGAGGGCTCCCTACGAGCAGTACTTC; CDR3aa: CASSYVMRAPYEQYF
v_gene: TRBV30; abundance: few; j_gene: TRBJ2-7; d_gene: NA; CDR3nt: TGTGCCTGGGCCGCTAATGGCGCCGTGAACGAGCAGTACTTC; CDR3aa: CAWAANGAVNEQYF
v_gene: TRBV28; abundance: many; j_gene: TRBJ1-5; d_gene: NA; CDR3nt: TGTGCCAGCAGTGAAGGGGGTCAGCCCCAGCATTTT; CDR3aa: CASSEGGQPQHF
v_gene: TRBV6-5; abundance: NA; j_gene: TRBJ1-2; d_gene: NA; CDR3nt: TGTGCCAGCAGTTACCTCGACTGGAACTATGGCTACACCTTC; CDR3aa: CASSYLDWNYGYTF
v_gene: TRBV30; abundance: many; j_gene: TRBJ2-7; d_gene: NA; CDR3nt: TGTGCCTGGAGTATACAGGGATACGAGCAGTACTTC; CDR3aa: CAWSIQGYEQYF
v_gene: TRBV6-4; abundance: few; j_gene: TRBJ2-7; d_gene: NA; CDR3nt: TGTGCCAGCAAAGATCTCTACAGGGACTCGGCCTACGAGCAGTACTTC; CDR3aa: CASKDLYRDSAYEQYF
v_gene: TRBV28; abundance: few; j_gene: TRBJ2-7; d_gene: NA; CDR3nt: TGTGCCAGCCAAAGGGGGACCTACGAGCAGTACTTC; CDR3aa: CASQRGTYEQYF
v_gene: TRBV13; abundance: many; j_gene: TRBJ1-2; d_gene: NA; CDR3nt: TGTGCCAGCAGCCTAACGACCGGGACCTATGGCTACACCTTC; CDR3aa: CASSLTTGTYGYTF
v_gene: TRBV4-1; abundance: NA; j_gene: TRBJ2-1; d_gene: TRBD1; CDR3nt: TGCGCCAGCAGCCTGACAGGGAATGGGGGCTATGAGCAGTTCTTC; CDR3aa: CASSLTGNGGYEQFF
v_gene: TRBV27; abundance: many; j_gene: TRBJ1-2; d_gene: NA; CDR3nt: TGTGCCAGCAGTTTGGGATGGAACTATGGCTACACCTTC; CDR3aa: CASSLGWNYGYTF
v_gene: TRBV20-1; abundance: many; j_gene: TRBJ2-7; d_gene: NA; CDR3nt: TGCAGTGCCCCCTTGGGGGACTCCTACGAGCAGTACTTC; CDR3aa: CSAPLGDSYEQYF
v_gene: TRBV28; abundance: many; j_gene: TRBJ1-1; d_gene: TRBD1; CDR3nt: TGTGCCAGCAGTTCCGGACAGGACATGAACACTGAAGCTTTCTTT; CDR3aa: CASSSGQDMNTEAFF
v_gene: TRBV6-2/TRBV6-3; abundance: NA; j_gene: TRBJ2-7; d_gene: NA; CDR3nt: TGTGCCAGCAGTTACTATGTGGAGGTTGTCGAGCAGTACTTC; CDR3aa: CASSYYVEVVEQYF
v_gene: TRBV7-2; abundance: many; j_gene: TRBJ2-1; d_gene: NA; CDR3nt: TGTGCCAGCAGCTCAGGACAGACCTCCTACAATGAGCAGTTCTTC; CDR3aa: CASSSGQTSYNEQFF
v_gene: TRBV29-1; abundance: many; j_gene: TRBJ1-2; d_gene: NA; CDR3nt: TGCAGCGTCAGCTCCGGGAGCCTGGGCTACACCTTC; CDR3aa: CSVSSGSLGYTF
v_gene: TRBV30; abundance: few; j_gene: TRBJ2-3; d_gene: TRBD2; CDR3nt: TGTGCCTGGAGGTTTCGCGGGAGGGCTGGGACAGATACGCAGTATTTT; CDR3aa: CAWRFRGRAGTDTQYF